This T cell receptor (beta chain) was identified during a study of response to subunit inactivated influenza vaccine. From the RT-PCR reads, TCRdb called clonotypes with MiXCR, one entry per CDR3 protein. In the table there are around 710,000 distinct CDR3 sequences, approximately 15% of which are singletons. V lost 5 bases to trimming and J lost 8 bases; unmatched junction nucleotides: 5. The length of the CDR3 is 12 residues. Per germline, CDR1 SGDLS and CDR2 YYNGEE. This clonotype turned up a few times. Its specificity is unknown. General study findings and limits: Each seasonal flu vaccination may recruit only limited new T cells, authors suggested.

This chain joins TRBV9 and TRBJ1-2, with 8 nucleotides matching TRBD1. This receptor was obtained from a man aged 50-60 years who received an inactivated influenza vaccine. This sample comprised PBMCs from blood, obtained 14 to 15 days before vaccination. The CDR3 nucleotides read TGTGCCAGCAGTCAGGGGGCCTGGGGCTACACCTTC. Its translation: CASSQGAWGYTF.